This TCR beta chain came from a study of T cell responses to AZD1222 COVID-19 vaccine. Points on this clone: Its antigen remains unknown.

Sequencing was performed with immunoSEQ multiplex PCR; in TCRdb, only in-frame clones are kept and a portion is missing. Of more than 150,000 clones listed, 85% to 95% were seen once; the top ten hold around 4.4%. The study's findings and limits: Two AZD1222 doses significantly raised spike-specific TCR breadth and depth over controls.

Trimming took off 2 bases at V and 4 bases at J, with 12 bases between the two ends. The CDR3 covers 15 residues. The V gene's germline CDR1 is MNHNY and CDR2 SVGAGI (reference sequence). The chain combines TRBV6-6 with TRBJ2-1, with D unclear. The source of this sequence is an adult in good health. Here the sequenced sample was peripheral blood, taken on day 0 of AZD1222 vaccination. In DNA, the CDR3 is TGTGCCAGCAGTTACAGCTGGGCCTGGTACAATGAGCAGTTCTTC. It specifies CASSYSWAWYNEQFF.